This TCR beta chain was identified in a study of shared clonotypes between healthy human individuals. Study in general: Donors had three CD4 naive, three CD4 memory, two CD8 naive and one CD8 memory plate apiece.

At the deep level, the assay was run. Clones were sequenced by immunoSEQ multiplex PCR, and TCRdb holds only the in-frame ones, with some missing. The sample lists roughly 2.5 million clones; 85% to 95% were seen once. With regard to this clone: What it binds is unknown.

All of the donors resided in Nashville, Tennessee, and each was a Caucasian adult. CDR1 SGHRS and CDR2 YFSETQ come from the germline V gene. The ends were cut back, 0 bases at V and 7 bases at J, with 13 bases in the middle. The CDR3 consists of 15 residues. Study-wide findings and caveats: Represented diversity (both genetic and exposure-history) was limited by the small number of donors.

The genes are TRBV5-1 and TRBJ1-4, with D possibly TRBD1 on 5 matching bases. The TCR originated in a man aged 18 to 30 in good health. The sample consisted of naive CD4+ T cells sorted from blood. The subset denotes: CD45RA+ positively selected. This CDR3 is CASSLDGSGGEKLFF. The CDR3 DNA reads TGCGCCAGCAGCTTGGACGGGTCCGGGGGTGAAAAACTGTTTTTT.